These 26 T cell receptor beta chains were sequenced from one sample in a study of PD-L1 blockade in urothelial cancer (dated by TCRdb to 2016 to 2017). Library preparation employed the immunoSEQ multiplex PCR assay. The table was pulled from immuneACCESS by TCRdb, which kept in-frame rearrangements only. Such tables lose some clones; where checked, under half of the loss comes from unresolved V genes, and the rest has no known cause. This sample is represented by 70,000 to 90,000 clones; 82% of them were singletons. The top ten constitute more than 9% of the sample. The sequencing here drew on PBMCs, taken around atezolizumab (anti-PD-L1) treatment. These receptors came from a man between 70 and 80 years old with urothelial cancer.

The chain carries TRBV23-1 and TRBJ1-1, with 8 nucleotides matching TRBD1. TRBV23-1 is classed as an ORF, of uncertain function. The CDR3 is 15 residues long. V gave up 4 bases and J gave up 4 bases; unmatched junction bases: 8. CDR3 sequence reads: CASSRDRGRGTEAFF. CDR3 DNA: TGCGCCAGCAGTCGCGACAGGGGAAGGGGCACTGAAGCTTTCTTT.

The rearrangement joins TRBV7-2 to TRBJ2-1; TRBD1 aligns across 9 bases. Germline assignment: CDR1 SGHTA and CDR2 FQGNSA. V dropped 5 bases and J dropped 8; count of bases not matched to a gene: 10. The CDR3 is 15 residues long. The CDR3 DNA follows: TGTGCCAGCAGCCGGACAGGGGTGTTTATATATGAGCAGTTCTTC. Amino acids: CASSRTGVFIYEQFF. The whole variable domain, remainder taken from reference TRBV7-2 and TRBJ2-1, is GAGVSQSPSNKVTEKGKDVELRCDPISGHTALYWYRQSLGQGLEFLIYFQGNSAPDKSGLPSDRFSAERTGGSVSTLTIQRTQQEDSAVYLCASSRTGVFIYEQFFGPGTRLTVL.

The DNA of the CDR3 is TGTGCCAGCAGTTACAAGTTAGGTGGGGCCTTCTACGAGCAGTACTTC. The encoded protein is CASSYKLGGAFYEQYF. V usage is TRBV6-6 and J usage is TRBJ2-7; D is possibly TRBD1 (5 bases). Deletions cut 2 bases from V and 3 bases from J, with 17 bases between. This CDR3 is 16 amino acids long. The germline CDR1 and CDR2 sequences are MNHNY and SVGAGI (reference sequence).

This clone was counted between two and nine times. This chain uses TRBV6-5 with TRBJ1-1; maybe TRBD1 (6 bases). The CDR3 sequence is 16 residues long. Germline V CDR1 and CDR2: MNHEY, SVGAGI. The ends were cut back, 4 bases at V and 5 bases at J, with 20 bases in the middle. The CDR3 sequence: CASSFTPRGSGTEAFF. The CDR3 DNA is TGTGCCAGCAGTTTCACCCCCAGGGGTAGTGGGACTGAAGCTTTCTTT.

The J gene is TRBJ2-2, the V gene TRBV15, with D perhaps matching TRBD1 (6 bases). The CDR3 loop spans 17 amino acids. Germline CDR1 LNHNV, CDR2 YYDKDF (reference sequence). V was cut by 5 bases and J by 0 bases, with 16 bases left in between. The CDR3 nucleotides read TGTGCCACCAGCCTTTTCATCCGACAGGCGAACACCGGGGAGCTGTTTTTT. Translating gives CATSLFIRQANTGELFF.

The count of this clone is one. The chain uses TRBV5-5 and TRBJ2-7; 10 bases fit TRBD1. The length of the CDR3 is 20 residues. J lost 0 bases, V lost 4 bases, and 19 bases had no gene match. Germline V gene lookup returns CDR1 SGHKS and CDR2 YYEKEE (reference sequence). The CDR3 sequence is CASSVRSGTGELLGSYEQYF. The CDR3 DNA sequence: TGTGCCAGCAGCGTCCGGTCCGGGACAGGGGAACTTCTGGGCTCCTACGAGCAGTACTTC.

This chain links TRBV4-2 with TRBJ2-3, with D possibly matching TRBD2 (6 bases). With 4 bases removed from V and 1 base from J, the gap between germline ends came to 12 bases. Germline-derived CDR1 and CDR2 are LGHNA and YNFKEQ. The CDR3 has 15 amino acids. CDR3 amino acids: CASSPGTHGTDTQYF. The CDR3 DNA is TGTGCCAGCAGCCCCGGGACTCACGGCACAGATACGCAGTATTTT.

This clone appeared once. This chain uses TRBV5-1 with TRBJ2-3, with D possibly being TRBD1 (8 bases). Trimming cost V 4 bases and J 3 bases, with 15 bases left between them. CDR3 length: 15 residues. Germline V lookup: CDR1 SGHRS, CDR2 YFSETQ. The CDR3: CASSTGQGGTDTQYF. CDR3 sequence (DNA): TGCGCCAGCAGCACCGGACAGGGAGGGACAGATACGCAGTATTTT.

This rearrangement joins TRBV7-6 to TRBJ1-1, with D maybe TRBD1 (6 bases). The CDR3 contains 15 residues. The germline V and J ends were trimmed by 1 base and 5 bases, with 14 bases remaining between them. Germline lookup yields CDR1 SGHVS and CDR2 FNYEAQ. DNA of the CDR3: TGTGCCAGCAGCTTAGAGGGGGGGCAAGGGACTGAAGCTTTCTTT. Amino acid sequence: CASSLEGGQGTEAFF.

This clone was detected once. The chain joins TRBV20-1 to TRBJ2-3; D is unclear. Trimming took 5 bases from V and 1 from J, leaving 4 bases between them. Germline CDR1 reads DFQATT; CDR2 reads SNEGSKA (reference sequence). This CDR3 is 11 amino acids long. The CDR3 DNA reads TGCAGTGCTCAGGGCACAGATACGCAGTATTTT. Translation gives CSAQGTDTQYF.

V is TRBV5-1 and J is TRBJ1-5; D possibly corresponds to TRBD1 (6 bases). There are 14 residues in the CDR3. Germline CDR1 and CDR2: SGHRS and YFSETQ. The germline V and J ends were trimmed by 4 bases and 3 bases, with 11 bases remaining between them. In DNA, the CDR3 is TGCGCCAGCAGCCCGGACAGTCTCAATCAGCCCCAGCATTTT. It encodes CASSPDSLNQPQHF.

V is TRBV11-2 and J is TRBJ1-1; a possible D gene is TRBD1 (6 bases). The CDR3 is 16 residues long. Germline-derived CDR1 and CDR2 are SGHAT and FQNNGV. V was clipped by 5 bases and J by 1 base, with 17 bases between them. CDR3 residues: CASSQGGGPGNTEAFF. CDR3 coding DNA: TGTGCCAGCAGCCAAGGGGGGGGGCCTGGGAACACTGAAGCTTTCTTT.

This clone appeared a single time. The V call is TRBV18, the J call TRBJ1-2, with D unresolved. V lost 3 bases, J lost 8 bases, and 10 bases lay in between. Germline V gene data show CDR1 as KGHSH and CDR2 as LQKENI. This CDR3 comprises 12 residues. This CDR3 is CASSPSAGGYTF. The CDR3 DNA sequence: TGTGCCAGCTCACCGTCCGCGGGGGGCTACACCTTC.

V is TRBV6-5 and J is TRBJ2-4; D perhaps matches TRBD2 (6 bases). Germline V gives CDR1 MNHEY, CDR2 SVGAGI. CDR3 length: 12 residues. Trimming pared 9 bases from V and 8 bases from J, leaving 14 bases between. The CDR3 sequence: CASRDSNDIQYF. CDR3 coding DNA: TGTGCCAGTCGGGACTCCAATGACATTCAGTACTTC.

This clone has only one observation. CDR3 in DNA: TGTGCCAGCAGTCCACAGATAGCTAACTATGGCTACACCTTC. Its protein product is CASSPQIANYGYTF. The V and J genes are TRBV6-5 and TRBJ1-2; D remains ambiguous. The CDR3 spans 14 residues. Trimming shortened V by 5 bases and J by 0 bases, and 10 bases separated the two germline ends. CDR1 is MNHEY and CDR2 is SVGAGI in the germline V gene.

J is TRBJ1-1 and V is TRBV7-9, with a tentative D call TRBD1 (6 bases). The V and J ends lost 7 bases and 2 bases respectively, with 17 bases between them. This CDR3 has 15 amino acids. Germline CDR1 is SEHNR and CDR2 is FQNEAQ (reference sequence). The CDR3 reads CASTSPGEGNTEAFF. In DNA form, the CDR3 reads TGTGCCAGCACCTCCCCAGGGGAGGGAAACACTGAAGCTTTCTTT.

The rearrangement uses TRBV27 and TRBJ2-7, with D perhaps TRBD1 (5 bases). Looked up from germline, CDR1 is MNHEY and CDR2 is SMNVEV (reference sequence). The CDR3 is 13 amino acids. V lost 8 bases and J 3 bases, leaving 14 bases between the germline ends. The CDR3 loop is CASQRGRDYEQYF. Here the CDR3 DNA reads TGTGCCAGCCAAAGGGGCAGGGACTACGAGCAGTACTTC.

The J gene is TRBJ2-1, the V gene TRBV10-2; a weak D match, TRBD2 (6 bases). The CDR3 has 15 residues. Germline values: CDR1 WSHSY, CDR2 SAAADI. V gave up 6 bases and J gave up 10 bases, with 22 bases separating them. The CDR3 sequence is CASSPSGDGESEQFF. The CDR3 coding sequence is TGCGCCAGCAGCCCCTCGGGGGACGGCGAATCGGAGCAGTTCTTC.

The genes are TRBV2 and TRBJ1-5; TRBD1 might be the D (6 bases). V was cut by 4 bases and J by 3 bases, with 10 bases left in between. CDR3 length: 14 residues. From germline, CDR1 is SNHLY and CDR2 FYNNEI. DNA for the CDR3: TGTGCCAGCAGTGCCAGGGGCCCCAATCAGCCCCAGCATTTT. The encoded protein is CASSARGPNQPQHF.

The V call is TRBV5-6, the J call TRBJ1-5, with D possibly matching TRBD1 (6 bases). Germline V lookup: CDR1 SGHDT, CDR2 YYEEEE. The CDR3 runs to 14 residues. V was pared by 4 bases and J by 4 bases, with 12 bases between. The CDR3 nucleotides are TGTGCCAGCAGCCAAGGACAGTTTAATCAGCCCCAGCATTTT. This codes for CASSQGQFNQPQHF.

V and J are TRBV7-3 and TRBJ2-1, with 8 bases aligning to TRBD1. V lost 5 bases, J lost 6 bases, and 9 bases stayed unmatched. There are 15 residues in the CDR3. The V gene's germline CDR1 is SGHTA and CDR2 FQGTGA. CDR3 in amino acids: CASSPRTGMANEQFF. The CDR3 DNA reads TGTGCCAGCAGCCCCCGGACAGGGATGGCCAATGAGCAGTTCTTC.

This clone appeared once. The V gene is TRBV19, the J gene TRBJ2-7; 14 nucleotides agree with TRBD2. CDR1 and CDR2 from the germline V gene are LNHDA and SQIVND (reference sequence). Trimming removed 3 bases from V and 4 bases from J; junction bases left unmatched: 11. The CDR3 is 18 residues long. The CDR3 DNA reads as TGTGCCAGTAGTATTAAACCTTCAGGACTAGCGGGGGGTTACGAGCAGTACTTC. It specifies CASSIKPSGLAGGYEQYF.

V usage is TRBV18 and J usage is TRBJ2-1, with TRBD2 matching over 7 bases. The J segment lost 2 bases and the V segment lost 4 bases, leaving 5 bases of the junction unmatched. This CDR3 comprises 15 residues. Germline V gene sequence: CDR1 KGHSH, CDR2 LQKENI. The CDR3 loop reads CASSRPGGAYNEQFF. CDR3 sequence (DNA): TGTGCCAGCTCACGCCCGGGAGGAGCCTACAATGAGCAGTTCTTC.

The genes are TRBV2 and TRBJ2-3, with D unresolved. CDR3 length equals 13 residues. The germline V gene has CDR1 SNHLY and CDR2 FYNNEI. Trimming took off 5 bases at V and 1 base at J, with 7 bases between the two ends. The CDR3, as DNA: TGTGCCAGCAGTCTGGCAGGCACAGATACGCAGTATTTT. Residues: CASSLAGTDTQYF.

The V and J genes are TRBV5-4 and TRBJ2-1; D gene uncertain. V was clipped by 4 bases and J by 3 bases, with 8 bases between them. The CDR3 consists of 13 residues. The germline gives CDR1 SGHNT, CDR2 YYREEE (reference sequence). Here the CDR3 reads CASSRGDYNEQFF. The CDR3 DNA is TGTGCCAGCAGCCGTGGAGACTACAATGAGCAGTTCTTC.

This clone appeared once. This chain connects TRBV6-5 to TRBJ2-1; 8 bases match TRBD1. The J segment lost 6 bases and the V segment lost 7 bases, leaving 5 bases of the junction unmatched. Germline CDR1 and CDR2: MNHEY and SVGAGI. The CDR3 has 13 amino acids. CDR3 DNA: TGTGCCAGCACCAGGGGGCGACTCAATGAGCAGTTCTTC. Its translation is CASTRGRLNEQFF.